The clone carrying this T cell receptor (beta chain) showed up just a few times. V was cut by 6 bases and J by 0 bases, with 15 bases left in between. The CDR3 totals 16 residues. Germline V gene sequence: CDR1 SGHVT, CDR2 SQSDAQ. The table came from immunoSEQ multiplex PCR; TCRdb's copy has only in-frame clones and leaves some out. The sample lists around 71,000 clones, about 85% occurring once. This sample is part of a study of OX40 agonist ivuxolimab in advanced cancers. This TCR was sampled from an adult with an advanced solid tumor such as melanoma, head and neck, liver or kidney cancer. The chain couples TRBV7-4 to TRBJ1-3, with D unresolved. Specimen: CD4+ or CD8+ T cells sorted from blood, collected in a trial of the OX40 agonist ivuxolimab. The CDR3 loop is CASRDCDLFSGNTIYF. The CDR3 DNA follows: TGTGCCAGCAGAGACTGCGATCTATTCTCTGGAAACACCATATATTTT.